The 26 T cell receptor beta chains below come from one sample, sequenced in a study of T-cell reconstitution after alpha-beta-depleted transplantation in children. The TCRbeta library was prepared with unique molecular identifiers. TCRdb recomputed calls from the PCR reads with MiXCR, one row per CDR3 protein. The sample consists of about 600,000 distinct CDR3 sequences, over 10% of them appearing once. The sequencing here drew on PBMCs, mostly from graft donor cells, taken 360 days after TCRalphabeta/CD19-depleted stem cell transplant. The receptors were gathered from a male patient between 5 and 17 years old who had a stem cell transplant for acute myeloid leukemia, so the T cells may come from the graft donor.

This clonotype showed up many times. This chain uses TRBV28 with TRBJ2-7; D gene ambiguous. V was shortened by 1 base and J by 3 bases, with 7 bases between the two germline ends. CDR1 is MDHEN, CDR2 SYDVKM, per germline. The length of the CDR3 is 13 residues. CDR3 DNA: TGTGCCAGCAGTTTATCCGACCTCTACGAGCAGTACTTC. This sequence encodes CASSLSDLYEQYF.

This sequence joins TRBV23-1 and TRBJ2-7; TRBD2 matches 9 bases. TRBV23-1 is designated an ORF whose function remains uncertain. Unmatched junction bases numbered 8, after V lost 6 bases and J lost 2 bases. The CDR3 runs to 15 residues. CDR3 bases: TGCGCCAGCAGCCTTAGCGGGAGTCATACCTACGAGCAGTACTTC. Its translation: CASSLSGSHTYEQYF.

On this clonotype: A read error may explain this, as a much larger clone is one base away. The CDR3 protein is CAISRGTGYNYEQYF. CDR3 nucleotide sequence: TGTGCCATCAGTCGGGGGACAGGGTACAACTACGAGCAGTACTTC. The V gene is TRBV10-3, the J gene TRBJ2-7; 9 bases line up with TRBD1. CDR1 ENHRY and CDR2 SYGVKD come from the germline V gene. The CDR3 length is 15 residues. J lost 3 bases, V lost 5 bases, and 8 bases had no gene match.

For the CDR3, the DNA is TGTGCCAGCAGTCGGGACGGCTACGAGCAGTACTTC. Encoded protein: CASSRDGYEQYF. The chain couples TRBV6-5 to TRBJ2-7; TRBD1 or TRBD2 may be the D gene (5 bases each). Trimming removed 5 bases from V and 3 bases from J, with 8 bases in between. CDR3 length: 12 amino acids. Looked up from germline, CDR1 is MNHEY and CDR2 is SVGAGI.

This clonotype was seen repeatedly, ten times or more. The gene calls are TRBV29-1 and TRBJ2-3, with D possibly being TRBD2 (6 bases). The ends were cut back, 2 bases at V and 0 bases at J, with 18 bases in the middle. CDR1 and CDR2 (germline): SQVTM, ANQGSEA. This CDR3 comprises 17 residues. In DNA form, the CDR3 reads TGCAGCGTTGAACTACCCACCGGGACTCCGAGCACAGATACGCAGTATTTT. It encodes CSVELPTGTPSTDTQYF.

The J gene is TRBJ2-3, the V gene TRBV7-9, with D perhaps being TRBD1 or TRBD2 (5 bases each). The V and J ends lost 5 bases and 14 bases respectively, with 17 bases between them. The germline V gene has CDR1 SEHNR and CDR2 FQNEAQ (reference sequence). CDR3 length equals 12 residues. CDR3 amino acids: CASSLRDQSPYF. CDR3 coding DNA: TGTGCCAGCAGCCTCCGGGACCAGAGCCCGTATTTT.

This clonotype was seen at least ten times. The chain combines TRBV15 with TRBJ2-1; no reliable D call. Germline V lookup: CDR1 LNHNV, CDR2 YYDKDF (reference sequence). Trimming took 0 bases from V and 6 from J, leaving 9 bases between them. The CDR3 loop spans 14 amino acids. The DNA for the CDR3 is TGTGCCACCAGCAGAGATAGGCTAGTCAATGAGCAGTTCTTC. It codes for CATSRDRLVNEQFF.

This clonotype was detected a few times. This chain connects TRBV24-1 to TRBJ2-7, with 8 positions matching TRBD1. V trimming: 5 bases; J trimming: 2 bases; junction bases outside the gene matches: 7. Germline V gives CDR1 KGHDR, CDR2 SFDVKD. The CDR3 covers 15 residues. The CDR3 nucleotides are TGTGCCACCAGTGCCGGGACAGGCGGACCCTACGAGCAGTACTTC. Its protein product is CATSAGTGGPYEQYF.

Concerning this clonotype: Here the CDR3 omits its conserved ending phenylalanine or tryptophan, so a read error is the likely source. The chain recombines TRBV20-1 with TRBJ2-7; 11 positions match TRBD2. The germline gives CDR1 DFQATT, CDR2 SNEGSKA (reference sequence). CDR3 length: 15 amino acids. J gave up 3 bases and V 0 bases, and 4 bases lay outside the gene matches. The CDR3 DNA follows: TGCAGTGCTAGAGATGGGACTAGCGGTATCTACGAGCAGTACTGC. Its translation is CSARDGTSGIYEQYC.

This clonotype was found once. The genes are TRBV5-1 and TRBJ2-7; D remains ambiguous. V was cut by 1 base and J by 3 bases, with 11 bases left in between. CDR1 is SGHRS and CDR2 is YFSETQ in the germline V gene. The CDR3 is made up of 14 amino acids. The CDR3 here is CASSLLIGIYEQYF. CDR3 bases: TGCGCCAGCAGCTTGCTAATTGGGATCTACGAGCAGTACTTC.

This clonotype appeared a few times. The chain is built from TRBV27 and TRBJ2-1, with TRBD2 as a possible D gene (6 bases). V shed 2 bases and J shed 1 base, with 9 bases lying between them. The length of the CDR3 is 15 residues. Germline CDR1 MNHEY, CDR2 SMNVEV (reference sequence). The CDR3 loop reads CASSLPGVSYNEQFF. As DNA, the CDR3 is TGTGCCAGCAGTTTACCGGGGGTTTCCTACAATGAGCAGTTCTTC.

Only a few counts were recorded for this clonotype. The rearrangement joins TRBV7-3 to TRBJ2-3; D remains ambiguous. V was cut by 3 bases and J by 0 bases, with 10 bases left in between. The CDR3 runs 15 residues. In germline, CDR1 is SGHTA, CDR2 FQGTGA. The CDR3 spells CASSFSTASTDTQYF. The CDR3 DNA is TGTGCCAGCAGCTTTAGCACAGCTAGCACAGATACGCAGTATTTT.

A few counts support this clonotype. This chain links TRBV20-1 with TRBJ2-1, with D tentatively TRBD2 (5 bases). The V end lost 3 bases, the J end lost 12 bases, and 15 bases lay between the germline ends. Germline assignment: CDR1 DFQATT and CDR2 SNEGSKA (reference sequence). The CDR3 has 12 amino acids. CDR3 region: CSASPGISPQFF. Here the CDR3 DNA reads TGCAGTGCTAGCCCGGGAATTTCCCCGCAGTTCTTC.

The chain recombines TRBV27 with TRBJ1-5; 7 nucleotides match TRBD1. Germline V CDR1 and CDR2: MNHEY, SMNVEV (reference sequence). V dropped 6 bases and J dropped 0; count of bases not matched to a gene: 11. This CDR3 region has 17 residues. The CDR3 DNA reads as TGTGCCAGCAGCTACCTGGACAGGTCGGATAGCAATCAGCCCCAGCATTTT. This codes for CASSYLDRSDSNQPQHF.

The V call is TRBV27, the J call TRBJ2-5; tentatively, D is TRBD1 or TRBD2 (6 bases each). Trimming removed 3 bases from V and 4 bases from J, with 15 bases in between. This CDR3 has 15 residues. From germline, CDR1 is MNHEY and CDR2 SMNVEV (reference sequence). The CDR3, as DNA: TGTGCCAGCAGTTTCCGACAGGCCGGGAGAGAGACCCAGTACTTC. This gives the protein CASSFRQAGRETQYF.

This clonotype has just a few counts. The chain has TRBV6-1 and TRBJ2-7; 10 positions match TRBD2. CDR1 is MNHNS, CDR2 SASEGT, per germline. V lost 7 bases to trimming and J lost 2 bases; unmatched junction nucleotides: 11. The CDR3 contains 16 residues. The CDR3 sequence: CASILGASGSPYEQYF. The CDR3 nucleotides are TGTGCCAGCATCCTGGGGGCTAGCGGGAGCCCCTACGAGCAGTACTTC.

This clonotype has ten or more counts. The genes are TRBV2 and TRBJ2-1; D gene ambiguous. V was shortened by 0 bases and J by 8 bases, with 2 bases between the two germline ends. Germline loops: CDR1 SNHLY, CDR2 FYNNEI. CDR3 length: 11 amino acids. The CDR3, as DNA: TGTGCCAGCAGTGAAGCTTATGAGCAGTTCTTC. Protein product: CASSEAYEQFF.

The sample holds many counts of this clonotype. The chain joins TRBV28 to TRBJ2-5; D is unresolved. There are 16 residues in the CDR3. The V and J ends lost 1 base and 1 base respectively, with 13 bases between them. CDR1 MDHEN and CDR2 SYDVKM come from the germline V gene. CDR3 region: CASSLFVGSPQETQYF. The DNA of the CDR3 is TGTGCCAGCAGTTTATTCGTGGGAAGCCCCCAAGAGACCCAGTACTTC.

The chain combines TRBV3-1 with TRBJ2-5; 11 nucleotides line up with TRBD2. This CDR3 comprises 15 residues. V shed 4 bases, J shed 9 bases, and the junction held 10 bases outside the gene matches. In germline, CDR1 is LGHDT, CDR2 YNNKEL (reference sequence). The CDR3 region has the DNA TGTGCCAGCAGCCTCGCCGGGACTAGCGGAGGGGCCCAGTACTTC. It encodes CASSLAGTSGGAQYF.

The chain joins TRBV1 to TRBJ2-4; the table gives TRBD1 as D, unverified against the DNA. TRBV1 counts as a pseudogene. The CDR3 consists of 20 residues. The CDR3 region is CTSRQDGRRDSPVLQNIQYF. DNA for the CDR3: TGCACCAGCAGACAAGATGGGCGGAGGGACAGCCCCGTGCTCCAAAACATTCAGTACTTC.

The chain carries TRBV29-1 and TRBJ1-5; D unresolved. There are 13 residues in the CDR3. CDR1 is SQVTM and CDR2 is ANQGSEA in the germline V gene. With 2 bases removed from V and 3 bases from J, the gap between germline ends came to 8 bases. CDR3 sequence (DNA): TGCAGCGTTGAATTCGGCTTCAATCAGCCCCAGCATTTT. It codes for CSVEFGFNQPQHF.

The J gene is TRBJ2-1, the V gene TRBV20-1; 7 nucleotides match TRBD2. The V gene's germline CDR1 is DFQATT and CDR2 SNEGSKA (reference sequence). J was trimmed by 1 base and V by 2 bases; bases with no gene match: 8. CDR3 length: 16 residues. Written as DNA, the CDR3 is TGCAGTGCTAGACTAGCGGACCCAGGGTCCTACAATGAGCAGTTCTTC. This sequence encodes CSARLADPGSYNEQFF.

This clonotype was picked up many times. The chain has TRBV5-1 and TRBJ2-7; perhaps TRBD1 as D (6 bases). Germline V gene lookup returns CDR1 SGHRS and CDR2 YFSETQ. This CDR3 contains 14 residues. Trimming removed 4 bases from V and 2 bases from J, with 13 bases in between. This chain's CDR3 is CASSGRDITYEQYF. CDR3 nucleotides: TGCGCCAGCAGCGGCCGGGACATTACCTACGAGCAGTACTTC.

V usage is TRBV18 and J usage is TRBJ2-1; tentative D call: TRBD1 (5 bases). The V and J ends lost 0 bases and 7 bases respectively, with 10 bases between them. The length of the CDR3 is 14 residues. The germline V gene has CDR1 KGHSH and CDR2 LQKENI. The CDR3 nucleotides are TGTGCCAGCTCACCACCGAGGACAATTAATGAGCAGTTCTTC. Its protein is CASSPPRTINEQFF.

This clonotype has a single count. The V gene is TRBV27, the J gene TRBJ2-3, with 13 bases matching TRBD2. Trimming cost V 5 bases and J 0 bases; bases outside gene matches: 5. The CDR3 sequence is 17 residues long. Looked up from germline, CDR1 is MNHEY and CDR2 is SMNVEV (reference sequence). DNA of the CDR3: TGTGCCAGCAGTAACCAGGGACTAGCGGGAAGCACAGATACGCAGTATTTT. Translation: CASSNQGLAGSTDTQYF.

This clonotype was recorded many times. In DNA form, the CDR3 reads TGTGCCAGCAGCCTGCCAGTTAACGAGCAGTACTTC. It codes for CASSLPVNEQYF. This chain uses TRBV7-9 with TRBJ2-7; D is uncertain. The V gene's germline CDR1 is SEHNR and CDR2 FQNEAQ (reference sequence). The CDR3 is made up of 12 amino acids. The germline V and J ends were trimmed by 5 bases and 5 bases, with 10 bases remaining between them.